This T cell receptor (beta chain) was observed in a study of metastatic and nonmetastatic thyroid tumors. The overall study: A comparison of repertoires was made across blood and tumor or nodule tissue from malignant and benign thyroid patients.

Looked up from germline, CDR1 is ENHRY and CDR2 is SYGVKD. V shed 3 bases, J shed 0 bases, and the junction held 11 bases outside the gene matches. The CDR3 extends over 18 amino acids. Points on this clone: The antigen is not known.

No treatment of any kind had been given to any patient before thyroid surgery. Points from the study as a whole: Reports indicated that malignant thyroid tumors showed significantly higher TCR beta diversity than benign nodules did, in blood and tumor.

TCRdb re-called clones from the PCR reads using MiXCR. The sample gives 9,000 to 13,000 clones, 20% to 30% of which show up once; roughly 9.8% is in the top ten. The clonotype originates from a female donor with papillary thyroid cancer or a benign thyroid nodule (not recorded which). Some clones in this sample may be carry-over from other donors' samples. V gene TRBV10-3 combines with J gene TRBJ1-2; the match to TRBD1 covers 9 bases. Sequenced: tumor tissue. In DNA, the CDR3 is TGTGCCATCAGTGAACGCGGGACAGGGCTTACGCCTAACTATGGCTACACCTTC. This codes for CAISERGTGLTPNYGYTF.